The entry below gives a single TCR beta chain sequence along with its context. This sample is part of a study of T cell changes during pregnancy in multiple sclerosis. Germline V gives CDR1 SGDLS, CDR2 YYNGEE. The CDR3 is made up of 13 amino acids. V trimming: 3 bases; J trimming: 6 bases; junction bases outside the gene matches: 4. Sequencing used immunoSEQ multiplex PCR; TCRdb keeps in-frame clones, though not all of them. Of around 62,000 clones listed, about nine tenths are singletons. Here the sequenced sample was peripheral blood, taken in the third trimester of pregnancy. V is TRBV9 and J is TRBJ1-2; the match to TRBD1 covers 8 bases. This receptor was obtained from a female donor with multiple sclerosis, enrolled in a pregnancy study. The CDR3 loop reads CASSDRQGNGYTF. The DNA of the CDR3 is TGTGCCAGCAGCGACCGACAGGGGAATGGCTACACCTTC.